This T cell receptor (beta chain) was documented in a study of T cells after posttransplantation cyclophosphamide. The repertoire was sequenced with immunoSEQ multiplex PCR; TCRdb's copy has only in-frame clones and lacks some. Reported are some 43,000 clones, none seen only once; the ten largest carry roughly 2%. This clone was recorded at least ten times. Its antigen remains unknown. Study-level findings and limits: Skin or GI-infiltrating T cells shared few TRB sequences with blood. After PTCy, TRB diversity resembled that of CNI/methotrexate controls. Later post-transplant blood repertoires were often dominated by donor CD8+ memory clones.

The V end lost 3 bases, the J end lost 3 bases, and 15 bases lay between the germline ends. CDR3 length: 16 amino acids. Germline V gene sequence: CDR1 ENHRY, CDR2 SYGVKD. Specimen: PBMCs. The sequence was collected from a man in his forties in good health, CMV-negative, and a related stem cell transplant donor. This chain links TRBV10-3 with TRBJ2-1; tentatively, D is TRBD2 (6 bases). The CDR3 protein is CAISDPGGTRYNEQFF. The CDR3 coding sequence is TGTGCCATCAGTGACCCAGGAGGGACCCGCTACAATGAGCAGTTCTTC.